These 5 T cell receptor beta chains were all obtained from the same sample, sequenced in a study of naive and memory T cell subsets. General study results and limits: Naive repertoires, especially CD8, held a few larger clonotypes, possibly memory cells re-expressing CD45RA.

An equimolar mix of two oligonucleotides served as the beta constant-region primer for TRBC1 and TRBC2. The ligated cDNA underwent four PCR rounds using SP2 and nested alpha and beta constant-region primers. Using its own MiXCR run on the UMI-ligation and nested PCR reads, TCRdb lists one record per CDR3 protein. The sample records roughly 97,000 distinct CDR3 sequences, roughly 14% being singletons. What these receptors recognize is not known. Input material: naive CD8+ T cells from blood. The receptors originated from a human donor in good health.

This clonotype was counted only a few times. V usage is TRBV4-3 and J usage is TRBJ2-2, with D unresolved. CDR1 is LGHNA, CDR2 YSLEER, per germline. Trimming cost V 0 bases and J 1 base, with 6 bases left between them. This CDR3 is built from 15 residues. The CDR3: CASSQDLGNTGELFF. The CDR3 bases are TGCGCCAGCAGCCAAGATTTAGGGAACACCGGGGAGCTGTTTTTT.

Concerning this clonotype: It may be a read error: a sequence one base away is much more abundant. In this CDR3 the conserved last residue, phenylalanine or tryptophan, is missing, so a read error is likely. The chain employs TRBV27 and TRBJ2-5; D perhaps matches TRBD1 (6 bases). The CDR3 is 14 residues long. The V end was cut by 3 bases, the J end by 3 bases, with 11 bases between. Germline V gene data show CDR1 as MNHEY and CDR2 as SMNVEV (reference sequence). CDR3 sequence: CASSFSGHKETQYL. Here the CDR3 DNA reads TGTGCCAGCAGTTTCTCGGGACATAAAGAGACCCAGTACCTC.

This clonotype was picked up a small number of times. The chain uses TRBV11-2 and TRBJ2-3; D is uncertain. The V end was cut by 1 base, the J end by 2 bases, with 7 bases between. The V gene's germline CDR1 is SGHAT and CDR2 FQNNGV. The CDR3 is 14 residues long. The CDR3: CASSLVADTDTQYF. CDR3 DNA sequence: TGTGCCAGCAGCTTAGTGGCAGACACAGATACGCAGTATTTT.

The CDR3 DNA reads as TGTGCCAGCAGAAGCTCCTACAATGAGCAGTTCTTC. Its protein product is CASRSSYNEQFF. The chain combines TRBV27 with TRBJ2-1; D call uncertain. The V and J ends lost 6 bases and 0 bases respectively, with 3 bases between them. The CDR3 sequence is 12 residues long. Germline V gene sequence: CDR1 MNHEY, CDR2 SMNVEV (reference sequence).

The chain combines TRBV7-9 with TRBJ2-3, with TRBD2 matching 9 bases. V was clipped by 5 bases and J by 3 bases; unmatched bases: 9. Per germline, CDR1 SEHNR and CDR2 FQNEAQ (reference sequence). The CDR3 spans 16 residues. Here the CDR3 DNA reads TGTGCCAGCAGCATTGTACTAGCGGGTGAAACAGATACGCAGTATTTT. This gives the protein CASSIVLAGETDTQYF.